This is a list of T cell receptor beta chains from one sample in a study of CD4 T cells in relation to SARS-CoV-2 and coronaviruses. These TCRs' antigens remain unknown. The assay was immunoSEQ multiplex PCR, and TCRdb's table has in-frame clones only and misses some. This sample has approximately 14,000 clones, with about 73% found just once. Specimen: CD4+ T cells from PBMCs, cultured in vitro. The origin of the receptors is a human donor in good health. The CDR3 runs from the conserved cysteine through the conserved F or W. D genes are given only for firm matches. The listing skips clone size in some rows; elsewhere it reads once, few, many or a size class.

TRBJ2-5	TRBV24-1	.	.	CATSEGQPGETQYF	TGTGCCACCAGTGAAGGACAGCCGGGGGAGACCCAGTACTTC
TRBJ2-1	TRBV6-1	few	TRBD2	CASSEARTSGKNEQFF	TGTGCCAGCAGTGAAGCGCGGACTAGCGGGAAAAATGAGCAGTTCTTC
TRBJ2-7	TRBV18	once	.	CASLPQQGTYEQYF	TGTGCCAGCTTACCTCAACAAGGTACCTACGAGCAGTACTTC
TRBJ1-2	TRBV28	.	.	CASSVQGYGYTF	TGTGCCAGCAGTGTGCAGGGCTATGGCTACACCTTC
TRBJ2-7	TRBV5-1	.	TRBD2	CASSWTSGGQYEQYF	TGCGCCAGCAGCTGGACTAGCGGGGGTCAGTACGAGCAGTACTTC
TRBJ1-5	TRBV19	.	.	CASSIDGQNNQPQHF	TGTGCCAGTAGTATAGATGGACAGAACAATCAGCCCCAGCATTTT
TRBJ2-1	TRBV3-1/TRBV3-2	.	TRBD1	CATGTGSYNEQFF	TGTGCCACTGGGACAGGGAGCTACAATGAGCAGTTCTTC
TRBJ2-7	TRBV11-2	once	TRBD2	CASSLDMVARTRYFGQYF	TGTGCCAGCAGCTTAGATATGGTAGCGAGGACTAGATACTTCGGGCAGTACTTC
TRBJ2-4	TRBV25-1	.	TRBD1	CASSDRTGGNKNIQYF	TGTGCCAGCAGTGATAGGACAGGGGGCAACAAAAACATTCAGTACTTC
TRBJ2-1	TRBV2	.	TRBD2	CASSAPSGRAEGEQFF	TGTGCCAGCAGCGCCCCTAGCGGGAGGGCGGAAGGGGAGCAGTTCTTC
TRBJ2-7	TRBV3-1/TRBV3-2	.	.	CASSLVGVGSEQYF	TGTGCCAGCAGCCTAGTAGGGGTGGGGTCCGAGCAGTACTTC
TRBJ2-1	TRBV7-3	.	TRBD2	CASSLAGVGNEQFF	TGTGCCAGCAGCTTAGCGGGAGTCGGCAATGAGCAGTTCTTC
TRBJ2-5	TRBV18	.	TRBD1	CASRGQGETQYF	TGTGCCAGCCGAGGACAGGGGGAGACCCAGTACTTC
TRBJ1-2	TRBV19	.	TRBD1	CASIRGTDNYGYTF	TGTGCCAGTATCCGCGGGACAGATAACTATGGCTACACCTTC
TRBJ2-3	TRBV6-5	.	TRBD2	CASGLAGGHTDTQYF	TGTGCCAGCGGTCTAGCGGGAGGCCACACAGATACGCAGTATTTT
TRBJ2-7	TRBV28	.	.	CATLGRETFPSYEQYF	TGTGCCACCCTAGGGCGAGAGACTTTTCCCTCCTACGAGCAGTACTTC
TRBJ1-1	TRBV13	.	.	CASTLGQGNTEAFF	TGTGCCAGCACCTTGGGGCAGGGAAACACTGAAGCTTTCTTT
TRBJ2-1	TRBV9	.	.	CASSVDGRNEQFF	TGTGCCAGCAGCGTAGACGGTCGGAATGAGCAGTTCTTC
TRBJ2-3	TRBV6-6	.	.	CASSYPTSTDTQYF	TGTGCCAGCAGTTACCCCACTAGCACAGATACGCAGTATTTT
TRBJ2-4	TRBV3-1/TRBV3-2	.	.	CASSQGLAKNIQYF	TGTGCCAGCAGCCAAGGGCTAGCCAAAAACATTCAGTACTTC
TRBJ1-6	TRBV2	.	TRBD1	CASSELEGAHSPLHF	TGTGCCAGCAGTGAATTAGAGGGGGCCCATTCACCCCTCCACTTT
TRBJ2-1	TRBV28	.	TRBD2	CASSFLAGNEQFF	TGTGCCAGCAGTTTTCTAGCGGGAAATGAGCAGTTCTTC
TRBJ2-3	TRBV6-5	.	TRBD1	CASRTGASDTQYF	TGTGCCAGCAGGACAGGGGCATCAGATACGCAGTATTTT
TRBJ1-2	TRBV5-3	.	TRBD1	CARSYRGGYTF	TGTGCCAGAAGCTACAGGGGTGGCTACACCTTC
TRBJ1-1	TRBV29-1	.	.	CSVAGGAEAFF	TGCAGCGTTGCTGGGGGCGCTGAAGCTTTCTTT
TRBJ1-3	TRBV12-3/TRBV12-4	.	.	CASRGTTGNTIYF	TGTGCCTCCCGGGGTACGACCGGAAACACCATATATTTT
TRBJ1-4	TRBV30	.	.	CAWSEFNEKLFF	TGTGCCTGGAGTGAATTCAATGAAAAACTGTTTTTT
TRBJ1-1	TRBV6-5	.	.	CAEGQYLNTEAFF	TGTGCCGAAGGACAGTATTTGAACACTGAAGCTTTCTTT
TRBJ1-5	TRBV21-1	.	.	CASSKRGQSNQPQHF	TGTGCCAGCAGCAAAAGGGGGCAGAGCAATCAGCCCCAGCATTTT
TRBJ1-1	TRBV2	.	.	CASSVLNGKEGAEAFF	TGTGCCAGCAGTGTTTTGAACGGAAAGGAAGGGGCTGAAGCTTTCTTT
TRBJ1-1	TRBV9	.	.	CASSVKPGTTEAFF	TGTGCCAGCAGCGTAAAGCCAGGAACCACTGAAGCTTTCTTT
TRBJ2-5	TRBV5-1	.	TRBD1	CASAGGQAPGETQYF	TGCGCCAGCGCCGGAGGACAGGCCCCGGGGGAGACCCAGTACTTC
TRBJ1-1	TRBV19	.	TRBD1	CASSTNRGTEAFF	TGTGCCAGTAGTACAAACAGGGGCACTGAAGCTTTCTTT
TRBJ2-3	TRBV3-1/TRBV3-2	.	.	CASSRRSTDTQYF	TGTGCCAGCAGCCGCAGGAGCACAGATACGCAGTATTTT
TRBJ2-1	TRBV27	.	TRBD2	CASSFGLAGGHSSYNEQFF	TGTGCCAGCAGTTTCGGACTAGCGGGAGGCCATAGCTCCTACAATGAGCAGTTCTTC
TRBJ2-5	TRBV27	.	TRBD1	CASSRSGTVLAETQYF	TGTGCCAGCAGTCGCTCTGGGACAGTCCTGGCAGAGACCCAGTACTTC
TRBJ2-2	TRBV24-1	few	.	CATSVSGELFF	TGTGCCACCAGTGTCTCCGGGGAGCTGTTTTTT
TRBJ2-7	TRBV14	.	.	CASSQVLGRGSSYEQYF	TGTGCCAGCAGCCAAGTATTGGGTAGAGGATCTTCCTACGAGCAGTACTTC
TRBJ1-3	TRBV13	.	TRBD1	CASSLVTGGSGNTIYF	TGTGCCAGCAGCTTAGTGACAGGGGGTTCTGGAAACACCATATATTTT
TRBJ1-5	TRBV25-1	.	TRBD1	CASRNPGQSIQPQHF	TGTGCCAGCAGGAATCCGGGACAGTCCATCCAGCCCCAGCATTTT
TRBJ1-2	TRBV6-1	.	.	CASSDRINYGYTF	TGTGCCAGCAGTGACAGGATTAACTATGGCTACACCTTC
TRBJ2-7	TRBV10-2	few	TRBD2	CASKEREAGEQYF	TGCGCCAGCAAGGAGCGGGAGGCCGGGGAGCAGTACTTC
TRBJ1-5	TRBV25-1	few	.	CASSSSPSGQPQHF	TGTGCCAGCAGTTCCAGCCCCTCAGGGCAGCCCCAGCATTTT
TRBJ2-5	TRBV5-1	.	.	CASSLATGSETQYF	TGCGCCAGCAGCTTGGCGACAGGCAGCGAGACCCAGTACTTC
TRBJ1-1	TRBV30	.	TRBD1	CAWSLRDRVYTEAFF	TGTGCCTGGAGCCTTAGGGACAGGGTTTACACTGAAGCTTTCTTT
TRBJ1-5	TRBV7-8	.	.	CASRGNSNQPQHF	TGTGCCAGCAGGGGGAATAGCAATCAGCCCCAGCATTTT
TRBJ2-7	TRBV18	.	.	CASSRNLLEGPYEQYF	TGTGCCAGCTCACGGAATCTATTGGAGGGGCCCTACGAGCAGTACTTC
TRBJ2-5	TRBV18	.	TRBD2	CASSPSGMYQETQYF	TGTGCCAGCTCACCTAGCGGGATGTACCAAGAGACCCAGTACTTC
TRBJ1-6	TRBV27	medium-sized	.	CASSFPQRNSPLHF	TGTGCCAGCAGTTTCCCACAGCGTAATTCACCCCTCCACTTT
TRBJ1-1	TRBV5-1	.	TRBD1	CASSLDRGPTEAFF	TGCGCCAGCAGCCTCGACAGGGGGCCCACTGAAGCTTTCTTT
TRBJ1-1	TRBV27	.	.	CASSFGGALRSTEAFF	TGTGCCAGCAGTTTCGGGGGGGCGCTCCGGAGCACTGAAGCTTTCTTT
TRBJ2-1	TRBV24-1	.	TRBD1	CATSVPGQGYNEQFF	TGTGCCACCAGTGTGCCGGGACAGGGGTACAATGAGCAGTTCTTC
TRBJ2-5	TRBV5-1	once	.	CASSLDEGRQTQYF	TGCGCCAGCAGCTTGGATGAGGGACGACAGACCCAGTACTTC
TRBJ1-4	TRBV7-9	.	.	CASSLQGNEKLFF	TGTGCCAGCAGCTTACAAGGGAATGAAAAACTGTTTTTT
TRBJ2-1	TRBV21-1	.	.	CASSKRQGLAELNEQFF	TGTGCCAGCAGCAAAAGGCAGGGGCTAGCGGAACTCAATGAGCAGTTCTTC
TRBJ1-1	TRBV7-9	few	.	CAGGRGGRRHTEAFF	TGTGCCGGGGGCCGGGGGGGTCGCAGGCACACTGAAGCTTTCTTT
TRBJ2-3	TRBV29-1	.	.	CSAEGRTNTDTQYF	TGCAGCGCCGAAGGTCGTACAAACACAGATACGCAGTATTTT